The clone carrying this T cell receptor beta chain was found once. Its cognate antigen is unknown. Some clones are missing from TCRdb's copy, which holds only in-frame ones; the method was immunoSEQ multiplex PCR. The repertoire holds roughly 190,000 clones, with around 90% as singletons. This record comes from a study of T cell responses to AZD1222 COVID-19 vaccine. Study outcomes and limitations: The study identified only five or six AZD1222 recipients as seropositive at baseline.

CDR1 is SGHNT and CDR2 is YENEEA in the germline V gene. Trimming stripped 0 bases from V and 5 bases from J, with 17 bases between. The CDR3 spans 16 residues. This material consisted of peripheral blood, taken 28 days after the second dose of the MenACWY control vaccine. The TCR was taken from an adult who received the MenACWY meningococcal vaccine as a control. The V and J genes are TRBV11-3 and TRBJ2-7; possible D gene TRBD2, 5 bases. This CDR3 reads CASSLDWETRCDEQYF. The CDR3 DNA reads as TGTGCCAGCAGCTTAGATTGGGAGACCCGGTGCGACGAGCAGTACTTC.